What follows describes a single T cell receptor (beta chain). Repertoires were generated with immunoSEQ multiplex PCR, while TCRdb's copy carries only in-frame clones and drops some. Among more than 500,000 clones listed, approximately 94% were seen once. The sample belongs to a study of shared clonotypes between healthy human individuals. The germline V and J ends were trimmed by 3 bases and 5 bases, with 13 bases remaining between them. Germline values: CDR1 GTSNPN, CDR2 SVGIG (reference sequence). The CDR3 has 13 residues. The source material was naive CD4+ T cells sorted from blood. As to subset: CD45RA+ positively selected. This chain connects TRBV30 to TRBJ2-5; D may be TRBD2 (5 bases). The receptor's source is a woman in her 30s in good health. DNA for the CDR3: TGTGCCTGGAGGCCGGGGATGGCGGAGACCCAGTACTTC. Protein sequence: CAWRPGMAETQYF.